This T cell receptor (beta chain) is from a study of cytomegalovirus exposure and HLA in healthy donors. The CDR3 runs 13 residues. The V gene lost 2 bases and the J gene lost 1 base, with 6 bases spanning the gap. Germline V gene sequence: CDR1 SGHDT, CDR2 YYEEEE. In regard to this clone: The sample has other DNA sequences that encode this CDR3 too.

Here immunoSEQ multiplex PCR was the method, and the copy in TCRdb shows in-frame clones only, minus some. The table includes around 140,000 clones, roughly 93% detected once. The sample taken for sequencing was PBMCs. The sequence was collected from a man aged 18 to 30 in good health and CMV-seropositive. The chain recombines TRBV5-6 with TRBJ1-1; perhaps TRBD1 as D (5 bases). The CDR3 DNA is TGTGCCAGCAGCTTCGGGGGGAACACTGAAGCTTTCTTT. It encodes CASSFGGNTEAFF.